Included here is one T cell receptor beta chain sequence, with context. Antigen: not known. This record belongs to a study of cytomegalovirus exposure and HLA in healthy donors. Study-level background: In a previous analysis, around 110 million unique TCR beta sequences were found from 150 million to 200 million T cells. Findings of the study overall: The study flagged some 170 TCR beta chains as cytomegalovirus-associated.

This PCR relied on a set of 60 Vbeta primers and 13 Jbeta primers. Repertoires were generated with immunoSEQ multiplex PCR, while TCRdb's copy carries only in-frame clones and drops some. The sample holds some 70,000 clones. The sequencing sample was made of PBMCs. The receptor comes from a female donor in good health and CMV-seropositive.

This CDR3 is CASSSRRGSDTQYF. CDR3 nucleotide sequence: TGTGCCAGCAGCTCCCGTCGCGGGTCAGATACGCAGTATTTT. The V call is TRBV13, the J call TRBJ2-3; the D gene is possibly TRBD2 (5 bases). This CDR3 comprises 14 residues. In germline, CDR1 is PRHDT, CDR2 FYEKMQ (reference sequence). The germline V and J ends were trimmed by 4 bases and 4 bases, with 12 bases remaining between them.